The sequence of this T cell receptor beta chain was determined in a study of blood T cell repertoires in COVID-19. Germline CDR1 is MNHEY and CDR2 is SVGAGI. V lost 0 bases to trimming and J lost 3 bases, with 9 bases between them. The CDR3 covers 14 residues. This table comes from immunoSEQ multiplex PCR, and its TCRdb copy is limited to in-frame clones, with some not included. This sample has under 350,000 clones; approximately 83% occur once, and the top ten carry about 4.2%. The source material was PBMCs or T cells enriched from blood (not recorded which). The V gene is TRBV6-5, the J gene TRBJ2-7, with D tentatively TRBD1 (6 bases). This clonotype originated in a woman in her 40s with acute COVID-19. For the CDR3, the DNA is TGTGCCAGCAGTTACTCTCCGGACAGCTACGAGCAGTACTTC. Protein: CASSYSPDSYEQYF.